This T cell receptor (beta chain) was sequenced in a study of blood T cell repertoires in COVID-19. Whole-study context: Samples of COVID-19 (acute and convalescent) were obtained from the United States, Italy and Spain. In each case, the material was cDNA or gDNA derived from T cells, B-cell-depleted T cells, or PBMCs.

In the original analysis: Nucleated cell number was recorded as an estimate derived from reference gene primer amplification. TCRdb's copy holds only in-frame clones and misses some; the assay was immunoSEQ multiplex PCR. D and trimming were read from the DNA, whereas the V and J calls and clone size are those reported in that table. The sample consists of 200,000 to 250,000 clones, over 75% of them appearing once. CDR3 length: 15 amino acids. V lost 0 bases, J lost 8 bases, and 12 bases lay in between. Germline-derived CDR1 and CDR2 are SGDLS and YYNGEE. What was sequenced was peripheral blood. This sequence was found in a man over 45 with acute or convalescent COVID-19. The genes are TRBV9 and TRBJ1-6, with D perhaps matching TRBD1 (6 bases). The CDR3 is CASSVGWGLYSPLHF. CDR3 in DNA: TGTGCCAGCAGCGTAGGATGGGGGCTCTATTCACCCCTCCACTTT. Full variable domain (rest looked up from reference TRBV9 and TRBJ1-6): DSGVTQTPKHLITATGQRVTLRCSPRSGDLSVYWYQQSLDQGLQFLIQYYNGEERAKGNILERFSAQQFPDLHSELNLSSLELGDSALYFCASSVGWGLYSPLHFGNGTRLTVT.